The text below deals with one T cell receptor beta chain. Its antigen is currently not known. One base away there is no much larger clone; base qualities are not given. From the cysteine through the phenylalanine, the CDR3 covers 16 amino acids. Solely the CDR3 DNA is kept, with 48 bases framed from the first base. For CDR1 and CDR2, the germline V gene (reference sequence) lists LNHDA and SQIVND. V is clipped by 6 bases and J by 4 bases, and the sequence between their germline boundaries is 18 bases long. The sample is drawn from a study of T cells after posttransplantation cyclophosphamide (dated by TCRdb to about 2016). Notes on the research overall: The study tracked T cell repertoire reconstitution by TRB sequencing after myeloablative bone marrow transplantation using posttransplantation cyclophosphamide as GVHD prophylaxis. Samples from fewer than 40 PTCy-treated patients and roughly 17 related bone marrow donors of those patients were subjected to antigen receptor sequencing. Blood from all 35 or so PTCy patients who had 1-year posttransplant specimens underwent TRB sequencing. In 3 patients, up to about 3 additional blood samples taken between 2 and 5.2 years after transplant also underwent TRB sequencing, as did pretransplant blood from 4 patients. TRA and TRB clonality were tightly correlated in several samples, so subsequent TCR analyses focused on TRB only. Public TRB sequences were compared against a database of over 3,000 sequences linked to responses to pathogens, tumor antigens, self-antigens and alloantigens. Beyond this particular receptor, the publication reports: The TRB repertoires of T cells infiltrating skin or the GI tract showed only limited overlap with the TRB repertoires found in blood. Donor-recipient similarity was low at 1-2 months but rose over the first year, and later blood repertoires were often dominated by donor CD8+ memory clones. Across a few dozen patients, TRB clonality was highly associated with recipient CMV seropositivity and CMV reactivation, and diversity in PTCy patients was similar to diversity in CNI/methotrexate controls.

Genomic DNA was the input for TRB sequencing, which was run either with the immunoSEQ assay at survey resolution or with the hsTCRB kit. Turning to the authors' computational methods: The immunoSEQ software handled initial read processing, and the LymphoSeq R package was used for repertoire analyses. Clonality was computed as 1 minus normalized Shannon entropy; Gini coefficient was also calculated for each TRB dataset. To infer phenotypes in unsorted samples, TRB sequences from sorted subsets of the recipient or donor were mapped onto the unsorted samples of the same recipient. The clones in this table, taken by TCRdb from immuneACCESS, are in-frame only. Not every clone is retained; where verified, under half of the shortfall comes from an unresolved V gene, and the cause of the rest is unknown. That table gives V, J and clone size, and the DNA gave D and trimming. Recorded for this sample are approximately 26,000 clones; approximately 90% of them occurred a single time. The ten largest clones represent under 3.5% of the sample.

On the day of marrow donation, related bone marrow donors gave peripheral blood samples. Mononuclear cells from peripheral blood and bone marrow were separated by Ficoll-Hypaque density centrifugation and then cryopreserved. The TCR comes from a man aged 50 to 59. The source material was PBMCs. Recombination connected TRBV19 to TRBJ1-4; no D gene call is confident. The sequence in DNA is TGTGCCAGTAGCCCTTCGATCGGGTCTTTTAATGAAAAACTGTTTTTT. It translates to CASSPSIGSFNEKLFF.